The rows below give T cell receptor beta chains drawn from one sample of a study of human T cells and chemical hapten exposure. TCRdb reprocessed the 5' RACE reads via MiXCR and lists one record per CDR3 protein. The sample records tens of thousands of distinct CDR3 sequences, more than 15% being singletons. The receptors shown here come from a female donor in good health. The CDR3 runs from the conserved cysteine through the conserved F or W. A D gene is named only where the DNA matches it firmly. Part of the rows lack a size; the others show once, few, many or a class for expanded clones.

NA,few,TRBJ2-1,TRBV11-1,TGTGCCAGCAGCTTAAACAGGTACAATGAGCAGTTCTTC,CASSLNRYNEQFF
NA,NA,TRBJ2-7,TRBV29-1,TGCAGCATAGGACAGACACCCTACGAGCAGTACTTC,CSIGQTPYEQYF
NA,NA,TRBJ2-1,TRBV7-9,TGTGCCAGCAGCTCCCCCCACGGGGATTTGGCTAGGGATGAGCAGTTCTTC,CASSSPHGDLARDEQFF
TRBD2,few,TRBJ2-3,TRBV30,TGTGCTCTCGCCGGGACTAGTTCTCCGCAGTATTTT,CALAGTSSPQYF
NA,NA,TRBJ2-7,TRBV4-3,TGCGCCAGCAGCCAAGATCATACAAGCTCCTACGAGCAGTACTTC,CASSQDHTSSYEQYF
NA,many,TRBJ1-1,TRBV12-3/TRBV12-4,TGTGCCAGCAGTCGACGGTCCACTGAAGCTTTCTTT,CASSRRSTEAFF
NA,few,TRBJ2-7,TRBV5-6,TGTGCCAGCAGCCCTACAGGTGATGCCTACGAGCAGTACTTC,CASSPTGDAYEQYF
TRBD2,NA,TRBJ2-5,TRBV5-1,TGCGCCAGCAGCTTGGCCAGGACTAGCGGGGGACAAGAGACCCAGTACTTC,CASSLARTSGGQETQYF
NA,few,TRBJ2-6,TRBV19,TGTGCCAGTAGTTTCACAGGGCTCTCTGGGGCCAACGTCCTGACTTTC,CASSFTGLSGANVLTF
TRBD1,NA,TRBJ1-2,TRBV28,TGTGCCAGCAGCTTTCTGACAGGGGCCGGAGCTAACTATGGCTACACCTTC,CASSFLTGAGANYGYTF
TRBD1,NA,TRBJ2-3,TRBV2,TGTGCCAGCAGCGGACAGGGTTCCCTCACAGATACGCAGTATTTT,CASSGQGSLTDTQYF
TRBD1,NA,TRBJ1-4,TRBV7-9,TGTGCCAGCAAGAATCGACAGGGTAGTGAAAAACTGTTTTTT,CASKNRQGSEKLFF
TRBD2,NA,TRBJ2-3,TRBV20-1,TGCAGTGCTAGCCGGACTAGCGGGTTCACAGATACGCAGTATTTT,CSASRTSGFTDTQYF
NA,NA,TRBJ2-5,TRBV5-4,TGTGCCAGCGCGTCTGGGGGGCGCGAAGAGACCCAGTACTTC,CASASGGREETQYF
NA,NA,TRBJ1-5,TRBV20-1,TGCAGTGCCCAGAAAGGCGGCAATCAGCCCCAGCATTTT,CSAQKGGNQPQHF
TRBD1,NA,TRBJ1-1,TRBV20-1,TGCAGTGCTTACCCCGACACCGCACAGGGGGTTAGTGAAGCTTTCTTT,CSAYPDTAQGVSEAFF
TRBD2,few,TRBJ2-3,TRBV7-2,TGTGCCAGCAGCTTCGGGGGGGCGCCAACAGATACGCAGTATTTT,CASSFGGAPTDTQYF
TRBD1,NA,TRBJ1-5,TRBV2,TGTGCCAGCAGTGTACCGACCGGGACAGGGGGCGACCAGCCCCAGCATTTT,CASSVPTGTGGDQPQHF
NA,NA,TRBJ2-3,TRBV5-5,TGTGCCAGCAGCTTGTCCGCACCTAGCACAGATACGCAGTATTTT,CASSLSAPSTDTQYF
NA,few,TRBJ1-4,TRBV7-6,TGTGCCAGCAGCCCCCGAGGGGGGGCGGGGGAAAAACTGTTTTTT,CASSPRGGAGEKLFF
TRBD2,NA,TRBJ2-1,TRBV6-6,TGTGCCAGCAGTTACTGGAGAGGGCATGCTAGCGGGAACAATGAGCAGTTCTTC,CASSYWRGHASGNNEQFF
NA,NA,TRBJ1-1,TRBV12-3/TRBV12-4,TGTGCCAGCAGCCTTCTCGACAGGTTGTCTGAAGCTTTCTTT,CASSLLDRLSEAFF
TRBD1,few,TRBJ2-7,TRBV7-8,TGTGCCAGCAGCTTAGTAGCCCCGAGACAGGGGAGCGAGCAGTACTTC,CASSLVAPRQGSEQYF
NA,many,TRBJ1-1,TRBV4-1,TGCGCCAGCAGCCAACGAGGAGGAACTGAAGCTTTCTTT,CASSQRGGTEAFF
NA,NA,TRBJ2-1,TRBV3-1,TGTGCCAGCAGCCAAGATGCAGGACAGTCCTACAATGAGCAGTTCTTC,CASSQDAGQSYNEQFF
NA,many,TRBJ1-1,TRBV7-2,TGTGCCAGCAGCTTAATGAACACTGAAGCTTTCTTT,CASSLMNTEAFF
NA,few,TRBJ2-3,TRBV29-1,TGCAGCGTAGAGGATTCTTCCACAGATACGCAGTATTTT,CSVEDSSTDTQYF
NA,NA,TRBJ1-2,TRBV29-1,TGCAGCGTATACCCCCTGGACCCAAACTATGGCTACACCTTC,CSVYPLDPNYGYTF
NA,few,TRBJ1-1,TRBV7-2,TGTGCCAGCAGCTTAGACGGGCCAGGGGAGGGGGCTGAAGCTTTCTTT,CASSLDGPGEGAEAFF
TRBD1,few,TRBJ1-1,TRBV2,TGTGCCAGCCACTCAGGGGGCCGAGGAACTGAAGCTTTCTTT,CASHSGGRGTEAFF
TRBD1,NA,TRBJ1-1,TRBV6-1,TGTGCCGGCACGGTAAGGGGGCGGCCCACTGAAGCTTTCTTT,CAGTVRGRPTEAFF
NA,few,TRBJ2-2,TRBV6-2/TRBV6-3,TGTGCCAGCAGTTACGGACTGAACACCGGGGAGCTGTTTTTT,CASSYGLNTGELFF
NA,NA,TRBJ2-7,TRBV12-3/TRBV12-4,TGTGCCAGCAGTCTCACAGGCGCTCGAGAGCAGTACTTC,CASSLTGAREQYF
TRBD1,few,TRBJ1-4,TRBV27,TGTGCCAGCAGTCCCCGGACAGGGCCGGAAAAACTGTTTTTT,CASSPRTGPEKLFF
TRBD2,few,TRBJ2-7,TRBV5-1,TGCGCCAGCAGCTTGGACGGGACTAGCGTAAACGAGCAGTACTTC,CASSLDGTSVNEQYF
NA,NA,TRBJ2-5,TRBV20-1,TGCAGTGCCTTCGCGGGGGCCTTAGGGAAAGAGACCCAGTACTTC,CSAFAGALGKETQYF
NA,NA,TRBJ1-1,TRBV18,TGTGCCAGCTCACCGGGAACTGAAGCTTTCTTT,CASSPGTEAFF